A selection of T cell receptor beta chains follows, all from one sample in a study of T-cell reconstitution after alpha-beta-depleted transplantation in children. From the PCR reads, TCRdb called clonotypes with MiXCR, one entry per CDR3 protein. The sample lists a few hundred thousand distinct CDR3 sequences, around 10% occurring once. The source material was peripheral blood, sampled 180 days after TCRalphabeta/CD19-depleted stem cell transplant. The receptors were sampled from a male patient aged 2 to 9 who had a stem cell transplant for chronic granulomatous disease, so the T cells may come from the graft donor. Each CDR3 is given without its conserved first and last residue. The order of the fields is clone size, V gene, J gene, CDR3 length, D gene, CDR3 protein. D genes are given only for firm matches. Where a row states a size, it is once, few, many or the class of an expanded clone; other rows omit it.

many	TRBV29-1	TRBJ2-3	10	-	SVETGTDTQY
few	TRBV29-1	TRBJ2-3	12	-	SAYRGSSTDTQY
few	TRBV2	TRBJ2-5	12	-	ASSDIAKQETQY
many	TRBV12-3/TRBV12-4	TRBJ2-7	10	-	ASSLIKGTQY
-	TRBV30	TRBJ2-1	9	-	AWNRANEQF
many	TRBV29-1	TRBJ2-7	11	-	SVEGDSDYEQY
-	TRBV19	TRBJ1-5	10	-	ASSMVGQPQH
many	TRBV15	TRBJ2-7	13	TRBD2	ATSRDPTSGREQY
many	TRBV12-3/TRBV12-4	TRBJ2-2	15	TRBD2	ASSSRLAGGFTGELF
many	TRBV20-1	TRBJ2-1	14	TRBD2	SASELGRAPYNEQF
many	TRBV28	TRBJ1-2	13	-	ASSDRGLANYGYT